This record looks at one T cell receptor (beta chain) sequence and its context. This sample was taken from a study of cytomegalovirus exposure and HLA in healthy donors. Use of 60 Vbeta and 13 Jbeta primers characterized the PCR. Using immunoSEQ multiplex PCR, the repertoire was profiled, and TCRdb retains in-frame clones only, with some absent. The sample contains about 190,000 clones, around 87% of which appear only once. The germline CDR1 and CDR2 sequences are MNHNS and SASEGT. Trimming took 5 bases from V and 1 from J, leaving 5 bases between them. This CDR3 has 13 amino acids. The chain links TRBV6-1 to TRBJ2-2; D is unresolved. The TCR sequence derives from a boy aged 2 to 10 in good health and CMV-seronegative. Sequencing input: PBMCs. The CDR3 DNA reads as TGTGCCAGCAGTTTTAGGAACACCGGGGAGCTGTTTTTT. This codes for CASSFRNTGELFF.